This T cell receptor (beta chain) was recovered during a study of T cell responses to AZD1222 COVID-19 vaccine (TCRdb year 2021). About the investigation overall: TCR sequencing covered over 230 trial participants: 200 to 210 given two doses of AZD1222 and 26 given two doses of MenACWY control vaccine. Trial participants were enrolled by age into subgroups of 18-55, 56-69 and 70-plus years, and roughly 150, 30 and 60 TCR-sequenced participants, respectively, were included in these subgroups. Broader findings and caveats from the paper: Nearly half of unique spike-specific TCRs reportedly recognized epitopes outside regions mutated in the B.1.351 and B.1.1.7 variants. Because no day 14 peak-response samples were available, repertoires were characterized only after the peak T cell response. Vaccine-associated CD4 TCRs spanned the whole spike protein, with dominant responses in regions 160-218 and 743-854. Only five to seven AZD1222 recipients were SARS-CoV-2 seropositive at baseline, limiting conclusions about previously exposed vaccinees. A significant rise in spike-specific TCR breadth and depth was observed after two AZD1222 doses relative to day 0 and relative to MenACWY recipients. Most participants were white British and females outnumbered males, and the authors suggested that clonal diversity may have been underestimated. The 56-69-year group was small, and its depth increase did not reach significance, likely because of low power.

About this clone itself: Its antigen is still unknown. No much larger clone is present one base from it, and per-base qualities are unavailable.

V is pared back by 2 bases and J by 5 bases, with 12 bases lying between the germline termini. Per the germline V gene, MGHDK is the CDR1 and SYGVNS is the CDR2. From the cysteine up to the phenylalanine, the CDR3 has a length of 14 residues. The entry retains the CDR3 DNA only, 42 bases that are in frame from base 1. The CDR3 regions of human TCRbeta chains were analyzed by immunosequencing. The paper's processing steps were these. TCRs in the repertoires were matched against a reference library of SARS-CoV-2-specific TCRs that had been generated with the MIRA antigen-specificity platform. Breadth meant the fraction of unique TCRs that were SARS-CoV-2-associated, whereas depth meant the fraction of total T cells that were SARS-CoV-2-associated. Using the MIRA data, each spike-specific TCR was mapped to the spike region that the TCR reacts to and placed in a CD4 or CD8 class. Log10-transformed breadth and depth values were compared by one-way ANOVA with Sidak's multiple comparisons tests. TCRdb re-hosts the immuneACCESS table, in-frame sequences only. Its copies lack some clones; in the studies checked, an unresolved V gene accounts for under half of them, and the cause for the rest is not known. Clone size and the V and J calls come from that table; the DNA yielded D and trimming. This sample gives about 120,000 clones in total; 70% to 90% of them show up just once. Roughly 3.9% of the sample comes from the top ten.

The time point label corresponds to: baseline before first vaccination. The treatment or condition label, as the study defines it: meningococcal conjugate vaccine given as trial control. Vaccinee samples were obtained from the UK trials COV001 and COV002, which included a single-blind randomized controlled phase 2/3 trial of AZD1222 (ChAdOx1 nCoV-19) in healthy adults. Trial participant PBMC samples were collected at day 0 and day 28 after the second dose for TCRbeta chain sequencing. This receptor was obtained from an adult in good health. The V and J genes are TRBV25-1 and TRBJ2-5; the D match is possibly TRBD1 or TRBD2, with 5 bases aligned in each. Sample: peripheral blood, taken on day 0 of MenACWY control vaccination. The CDR3 reads CASSEEGPVETQYF. The DNA sequence is TGTGCCAGCAGTGAAGAGGGACCTGTGGAGACCCAGTACTTC. Reference TRBV25-1 and TRBJ2-5 genes cover what lies past the CDR3, so the full variable domain is EADIYQTPRYLVIGTGKKITLECSQTMGHDKMYWYQQDPGMELHLIHYSYGVNSTEKGDLSSESTVSRIRTEHFPLTLESARPSHTSQYLCASSEEGPVETQYFGPGTRLLVL.